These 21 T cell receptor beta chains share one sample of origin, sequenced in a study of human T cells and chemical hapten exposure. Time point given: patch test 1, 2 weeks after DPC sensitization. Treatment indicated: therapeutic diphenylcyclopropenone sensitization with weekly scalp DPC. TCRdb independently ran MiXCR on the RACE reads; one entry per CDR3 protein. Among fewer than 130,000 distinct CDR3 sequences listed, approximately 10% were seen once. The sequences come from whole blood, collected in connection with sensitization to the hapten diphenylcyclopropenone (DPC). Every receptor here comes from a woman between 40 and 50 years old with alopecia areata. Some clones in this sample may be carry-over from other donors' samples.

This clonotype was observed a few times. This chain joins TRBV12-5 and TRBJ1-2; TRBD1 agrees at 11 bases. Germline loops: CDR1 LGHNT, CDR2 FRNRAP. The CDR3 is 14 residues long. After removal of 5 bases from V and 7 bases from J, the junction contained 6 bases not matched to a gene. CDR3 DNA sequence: TGTGCTAGTGGTGGGACAGGGGGGATCATTGGCTACACCTTC. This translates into CASGGTGGIIGYTF.

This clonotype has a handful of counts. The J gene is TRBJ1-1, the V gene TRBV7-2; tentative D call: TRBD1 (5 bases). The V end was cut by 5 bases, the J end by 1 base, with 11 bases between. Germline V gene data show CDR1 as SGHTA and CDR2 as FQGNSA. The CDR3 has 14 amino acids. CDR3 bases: TGTGCCAGCAGCCTTCTGGGGGGGAACACTGAAGCTTTCTTT. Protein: CASSLLGGNTEAFF.

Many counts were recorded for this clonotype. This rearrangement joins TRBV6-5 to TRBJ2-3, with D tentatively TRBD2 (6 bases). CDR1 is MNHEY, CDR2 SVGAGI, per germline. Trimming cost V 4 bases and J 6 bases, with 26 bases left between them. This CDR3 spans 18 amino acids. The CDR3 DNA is TGTGCCAGCAGTTCAAAGACTACCGGGACTCACATGAGGGATACGCAGTATTTT. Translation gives CASSSKTTGTHMRDTQYF.

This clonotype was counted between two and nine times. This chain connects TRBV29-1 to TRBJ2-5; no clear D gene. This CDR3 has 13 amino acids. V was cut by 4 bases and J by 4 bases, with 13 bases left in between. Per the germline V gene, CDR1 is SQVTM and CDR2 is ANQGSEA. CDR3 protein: CSVGRPLGETQYF. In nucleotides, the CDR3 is TGCAGCGTTGGACGGCCCTTAGGAGAGACCCAGTACTTC.

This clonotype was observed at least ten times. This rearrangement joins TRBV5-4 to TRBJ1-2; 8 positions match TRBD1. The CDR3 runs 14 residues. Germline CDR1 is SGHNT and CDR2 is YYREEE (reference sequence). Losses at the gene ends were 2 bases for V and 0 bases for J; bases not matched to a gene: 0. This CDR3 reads CASSLQGANYGYTF. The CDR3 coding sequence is TGTGCCAGCAGCTTACAGGGGGCTAACTATGGCTACACCTTC. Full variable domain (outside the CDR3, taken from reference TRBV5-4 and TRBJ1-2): ETGVTQSPTHLIKTRGQQVTLRCSSQSGHNTVSWYQQALGQGPQFIFQYYREEENGRGNFPPRFSGLQFPNYSSELNVNALELDDSALYLCASSLQGANYGYTFGSGTRLTVV.

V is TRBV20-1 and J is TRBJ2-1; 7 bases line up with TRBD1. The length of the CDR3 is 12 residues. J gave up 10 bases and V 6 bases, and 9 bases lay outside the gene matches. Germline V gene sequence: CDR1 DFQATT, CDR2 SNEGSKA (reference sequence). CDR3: CSATDRAHEQFF. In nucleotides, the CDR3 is TGCAGTGCCACAGACAGGGCCCACGAGCAGTTCTTC.

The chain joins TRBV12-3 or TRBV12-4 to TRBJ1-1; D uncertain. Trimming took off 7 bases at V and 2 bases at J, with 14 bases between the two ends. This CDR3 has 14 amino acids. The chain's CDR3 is CASIKEPANTEAFF. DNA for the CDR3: TGTGCCAGCATCAAGGAGCCAGCCAACACTGAAGCTTTCTTT.

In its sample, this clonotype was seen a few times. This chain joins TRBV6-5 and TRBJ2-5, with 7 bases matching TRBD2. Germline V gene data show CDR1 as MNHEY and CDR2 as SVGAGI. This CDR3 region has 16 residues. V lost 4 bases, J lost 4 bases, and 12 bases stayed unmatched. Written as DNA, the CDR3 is TGTGCCAGCAGTTCCAGGACTAGAAATATCCTAGAGACCCAGTACTTC. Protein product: CASSSRTRNILETQYF.

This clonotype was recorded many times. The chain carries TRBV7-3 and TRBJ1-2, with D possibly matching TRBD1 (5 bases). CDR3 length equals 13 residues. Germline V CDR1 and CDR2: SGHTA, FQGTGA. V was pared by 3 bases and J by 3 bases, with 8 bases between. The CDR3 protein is CASSLDIDYGYTF. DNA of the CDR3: TGTGCCAGCAGCTTGGACATCGACTATGGCTACACCTTC.

In DNA, the CDR3 is TGCAGCGTTGTGCAGCTAGGGAACATTCAGTACTTC. Protein: CSVVQLGNIQYF. This rearrangement joins TRBV29-1 to TRBJ2-4, with D unclear. CDR1 and CDR2 from the germline V gene are SQVTM and ANQGSEA. This CDR3 comprises 12 residues. Trimming took 4 bases from V and 7 from J, leaving 11 bases between them.

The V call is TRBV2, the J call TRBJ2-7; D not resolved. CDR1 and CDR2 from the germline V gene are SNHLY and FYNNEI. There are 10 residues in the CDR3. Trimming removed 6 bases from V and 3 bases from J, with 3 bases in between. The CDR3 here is CASSHYEQYF. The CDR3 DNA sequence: TGTGCCAGCAGCCACTACGAGCAGTACTTC.

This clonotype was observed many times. CDR3 DNA: TGTGCCAGCAGCGCCGGGCCCCAAAACATTCAGTACTTC. This translates into CASSAGPQNIQYF. The gene calls are TRBV7-2 and TRBJ2-4; D is uncertain. The CDR3 extends over 13 amino acids. Trimming left V 5 bases short and J 5 bases short, with 10 bases between. From germline, CDR1 is SGHTA and CDR2 FQGNSA.

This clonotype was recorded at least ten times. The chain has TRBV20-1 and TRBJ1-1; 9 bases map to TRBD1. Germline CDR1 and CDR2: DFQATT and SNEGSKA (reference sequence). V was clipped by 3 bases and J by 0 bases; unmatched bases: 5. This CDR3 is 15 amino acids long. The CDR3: CSARAQGALNTEAFF. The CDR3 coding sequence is TGCAGTGCTAGGGCACAGGGGGCCCTGAACACTGAAGCTTTCTTT.

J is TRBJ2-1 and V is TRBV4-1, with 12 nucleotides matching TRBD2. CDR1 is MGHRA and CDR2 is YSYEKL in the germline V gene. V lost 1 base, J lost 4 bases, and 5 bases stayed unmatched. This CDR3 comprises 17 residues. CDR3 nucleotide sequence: TGCGCCAGCAGCCAAGGGGCTAGCGGGAGGGGATACAATGAGCAGTTCTTC. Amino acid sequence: CASSQGASGRGYNEQFF.

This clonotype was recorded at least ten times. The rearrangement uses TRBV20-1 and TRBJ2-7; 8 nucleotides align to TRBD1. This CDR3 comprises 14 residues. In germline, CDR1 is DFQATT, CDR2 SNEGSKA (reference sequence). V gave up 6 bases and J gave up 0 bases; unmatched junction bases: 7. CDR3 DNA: TGCAGTGCCCATAGGACAGGGAGCTCCTACGAGCAGTACTTC. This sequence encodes CSAHRTGSSYEQYF.

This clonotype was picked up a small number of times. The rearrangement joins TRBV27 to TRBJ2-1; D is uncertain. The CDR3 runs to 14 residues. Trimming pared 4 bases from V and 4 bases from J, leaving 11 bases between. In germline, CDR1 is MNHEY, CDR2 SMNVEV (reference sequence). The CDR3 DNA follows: TGTGCCAGCAGTTCGTACTCGTTGTACAATGAGCAGTTCTTC. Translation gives CASSSYSLYNEQFF.

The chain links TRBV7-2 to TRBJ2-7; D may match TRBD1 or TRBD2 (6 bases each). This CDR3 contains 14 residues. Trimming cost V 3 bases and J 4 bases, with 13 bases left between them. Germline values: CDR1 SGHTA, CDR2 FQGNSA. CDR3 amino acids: CASSLPGAKYEQYF. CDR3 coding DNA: TGTGCCAGCAGCTTGCCGGGGGCTAAGTACGAGCAGTACTTC.

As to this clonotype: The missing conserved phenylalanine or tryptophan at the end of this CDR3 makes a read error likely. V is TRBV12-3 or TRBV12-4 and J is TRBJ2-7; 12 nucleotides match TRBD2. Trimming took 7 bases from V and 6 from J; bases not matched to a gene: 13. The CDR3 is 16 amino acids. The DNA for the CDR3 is TGTGCCAGCACCCTATACACTAGCGGGAGGCCCTCCGAGCAGTACTCC. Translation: CASTLYTSGRPSEQYS.

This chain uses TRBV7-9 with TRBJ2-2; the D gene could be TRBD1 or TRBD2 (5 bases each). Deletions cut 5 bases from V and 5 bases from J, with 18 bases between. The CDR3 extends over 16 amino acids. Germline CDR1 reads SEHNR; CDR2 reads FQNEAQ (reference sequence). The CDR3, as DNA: TGTGCCAGCAGCCGTTACCTTGGGACGGAGACCGGGGAGCTGTTTTTT. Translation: CASSRYLGTETGELFF.

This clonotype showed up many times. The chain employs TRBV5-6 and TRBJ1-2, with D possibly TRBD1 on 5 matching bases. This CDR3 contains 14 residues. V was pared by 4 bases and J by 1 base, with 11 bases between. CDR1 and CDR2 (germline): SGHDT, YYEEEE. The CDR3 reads CASSQGRINYGYTF. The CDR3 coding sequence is TGTGCCAGCAGCCAGGGACGGATTAACTATGGCTACACCTTC.

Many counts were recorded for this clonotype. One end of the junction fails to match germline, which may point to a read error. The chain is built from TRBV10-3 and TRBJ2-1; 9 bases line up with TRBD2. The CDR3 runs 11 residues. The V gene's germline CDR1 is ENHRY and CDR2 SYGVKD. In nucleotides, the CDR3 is TGTGCCATCAGTATACCGGGACTAGCTGGGTTC. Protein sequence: CAISIPGLAGF.